This T cell receptor beta chain was recorded in a study of neurological immune-mediated disorders. The unsorted libraries originated from 2 million PBMCs kept at -80 C. This clonotype was observed many times. As yet, its antigen is unknown. The cDNA came from 5'RACE with 10-nucleotide random UMIs. TCRdb re-derived calls from the 5' RACE reads in MiXCR, one entry per CDR3 protein. The table includes about 48,000 distinct CDR3 sequences, about 25% detected once. Trimming pared 0 bases from V and 0 bases from J, leaving 4 bases between. This CDR3 spans 15 amino acids. Germline CDR1 and CDR2: SGHRS and YFSETQ. Overall study results and limits: Sharing of CDR3 amino acid sequences among expanded clones across subjects was absent, suggesting private repertoires in all groups.

Material: PBMCs. This chain links TRBV5-1 with TRBJ2-6; unclear D gene. The TCR was taken from an older woman in good health. DNA of the CDR3: TGCGCCAGCAGCTTGGGCACCTCTGGGGCCAACGTCCTGACTTTC. Its protein is CASSLGTSGANVLTF. Supplemented by reference TRBV5-1 and TRBJ2-6, the full variable domain reads KAGVTQTPRYLIKTRGQQVTLSCSPISGHRSVSWYQQTPGQGLQFLFEYFSETQRNKGNFPGRFSGRQFSNSRSEMNVSTLELGDSALYLCASSLGTSGANVLTFGAGSRLTVL.